The 29 T cell receptor beta chains below come from one sample, sequenced in a study of T cells in Graves' hyperthyroidism and ophthalmopathy. Amplification of TCR beta CDR3 regions used RNA as the template. First-round RT-PCR of the TCR CDR3 relied on the HTBI primer set. MiXCR was run by TCRdb on the multiplex PCR reads, yielding one entry per CDR3 protein. The sample has around 420,000 distinct CDR3 sequences, more than 15% seen once; the top ten hold 7.5% to 9%. Sequenced material: blood. Source of these receptors: a woman between 18 and 29 years old with Graves' hyperthyroidism.

The chain employs TRBV30 and TRBJ2-1; TRBD2 agrees at 8 bases. The CDR3 loop spans 14 amino acids. The junction had 7 bases not matched to a gene; V was cut back by 0 bases and J by 9 bases. Germline V lookup: CDR1 GTSNPN, CDR2 SVGIG (reference sequence). Here the CDR3 reads CAWSVPRGAGEQFF. DNA for the CDR3: TGTGCCTGGAGTGTACCGCGGGGGGCGGGTGAGCAGTTCTTC.

This clonotype was seen repeatedly, ten times or more. This chain connects TRBV5-8 to TRBJ2-7; D uncertain. Germline V CDR1 and CDR2: SGHTS, YDEGEE. The CDR3 covers 16 residues. The V end lost 0 bases, the J end lost 2 bases, and 15 bases lay between the germline ends. The CDR3 spells CASSLGRKADPYEQYF. CDR3 coding DNA: TGTGCCAGCAGCTTGGGTCGGAAAGCCGATCCCTACGAGCAGTACTTC.

This clonotype was counted a few times. V is TRBV27 and J is TRBJ1-4, with D perhaps matching TRBD1 (5 bases). The CDR3 runs 17 residues. In germline, CDR1 is MNHEY, CDR2 SMNVEV (reference sequence). V dropped 2 bases and J dropped 10 bases, with 23 bases sitting between them. The CDR3 loop is CASSLDGPGTPLGKLFF. The CDR3 DNA is TGTGCCAGCAGTTTAGACGGACCAGGGACCCCCCTGGGAAAACTGTTTTTT.

At least ten counts were recorded for this clonotype. The rearrangement links TRBV12-5 to TRBJ2-1, with 15 bases lining up with TRBD2. In germline, CDR1 is LGHNT, CDR2 FRNRAP. J gave up 5 bases and V 7 bases, and 6 bases lay outside the gene matches. This CDR3 spans 16 amino acids. Written as DNA, the CDR3 is TGTGCTAGTGCAAAGGGACTAGCGGGAGGAAACAATGAGCAGTTCTTC. It codes for CASAKGLAGGNNEQFF.

The chain has TRBV5-8 and TRBJ2-7, with D possibly matching TRBD2 (6 bases). CDR3 length: 17 amino acids. Germline V lookup: CDR1 SGHTS, CDR2 YDEGEE. V lost 4 bases and J 2 bases, leaving 22 bases between the germline ends. This CDR3 reads CASSGGRQGGFTYEQYF. CDR3 DNA: TGTGCCAGCAGCGGAGGGAGGCAGGGTGGATTCACCTACGAGCAGTACTTC.

This clonotype was seen a few times. Given a much more abundant clone one base away, this may be a read error. The chain combines TRBV14 with TRBJ2-3; D is unclear. Trimming cost V 0 bases and J 4 bases, with 8 bases left between them. Germline V gene sequence: CDR1 SGHDN, CDR2 FVKESK. This CDR3 comprises 14 residues. The CDR3 loop reads CASSQEGSPDTQYF. CDR3 DNA sequence: TGTGCCAGCAGCCAAGAAGGAAGTCCAGATACGCAGTATTTT.

This clonotype was seen at least ten times. The rearrangement uses TRBV20-1 and TRBJ2-7; 13 bases match TRBD2. Germline CDR1 DFQATT, CDR2 SNEGSKA (reference sequence). The CDR3 sequence is 20 residues long. V was pared by 0 bases and J by 6 bases, with 20 bases of the junction left unmatched. CDR3 coding DNA: TGCAGTGCTAGAGATTTCAATTTAAGGACTAGCGGGAGTATAGGGAGCGAGCAGTACTTC. Translated: CSARDFNLRTSGSIGSEQYF.

At least ten counts were recorded for this clonotype. CDR3 protein: CASSLRTTGGPNYGYTF. The CDR3 DNA follows: TGTGCCAGCAGCTTGCGAACGACGGGGGGCCCTAACTATGGCTACACCTTC. This sequence joins TRBV7-9 and TRBJ1-2, with D tentatively TRBD1 (6 bases). In germline, CDR1 is SEHNR, CDR2 FQNEAQ (reference sequence). V lost 3 bases, J lost 0 bases, and 17 bases lay in between. This CDR3 is 17 amino acids long. Drawing the rest from reference TRBV7-9 and TRBJ1-2, the complete variable domain is DTGVSQNPRHKITKRGQNVTFRCDPISEHNRLYWYRQTLGQGPEFLTYFQNEAQLEKSRLLSDRFSAERPKGSFSTLEIQRTEQGDSAMYLCASSLRTTGGPNYGYTFGSGTRLTVV.

This chain links TRBV9 with TRBJ2-1; TRBD2 agrees at 9 bases. V gave up 4 bases and J gave up 2 bases; unmatched junction bases: 7. The germline gives CDR1 SGDLS, CDR2 YYNGEE. The CDR3 extends over 16 amino acids. The chain's CDR3 is CASSPYAGGPYNEQFF. The CDR3 DNA is TGTGCCAGCAGCCCGTACGCGGGAGGGCCCTACAATGAGCAGTTCTTC.

About this clonotype itself: A read error may explain this, as a much larger clone is one base away. V gene TRBV30 combines with J gene TRBJ2-3; 10 bases agree with TRBD1. Germline loops: CDR1 GTSNPN, CDR2 SVGIG (reference sequence). The CDR3 is made up of 15 amino acids. V lost 5 bases to trimming and J lost 4 bases; unmatched junction nucleotides: 9. The CDR3 loop reads CAWSGTGASADTQYF. CDR3 bases: TGTGCCTGGTCCGGGACAGGGGCTAGCGCAGATACGCAGTATTTT.

This clonotype was recorded many times. The chain is built from TRBV12-5 and TRBJ2-7; 9 bases match TRBD1. Unmatched junction bases numbered 15, after V lost 3 bases and J lost 3 bases. The CDR3 consists of 18 residues. Germline V gene data show CDR1 as LGHNT and CDR2 as FRNRAP. CDR3 protein: CASGFVTGGDHTDYEQYF. As DNA, the CDR3 is TGTGCTAGTGGTTTTGTCACAGGGGGCGACCATACTGACTACGAGCAGTACTTC.

Of note for this clonotype: This may be a read error: a much more frequent sequence differs by one nucleotide. The chain uses TRBV28 and TRBJ1-5, with D hard to call. The length of the CDR3 is 13 residues. From germline, CDR1 is MDHEN and CDR2 SYDVKM. The chain's CDR3 is CTGVKDGNQPQHF. In DNA form, the CDR3 reads TGTACCGGGGTCAAAGACGGCAATCAGCCCCAGCATTTT.

This clonotype was found many times. The chain joins TRBV10-3 to TRBJ2-7; 9 bases agree with TRBD2. Per the germline V gene, CDR1 is ENHRY and CDR2 is SYGVKD. The trim removed 0 bases at V and 2 bases at J, leaving 5 bases unmatched. The CDR3 extends over 16 amino acids. The CDR3 loop is CAISESKAGGTYEQYF. CDR3 DNA sequence: TGTGCCATCAGTGAGTCAAAAGCGGGGGGTACCTACGAGCAGTACTTC.

This clonotype came up many times. The gene calls are TRBV25-1 and TRBJ1-2; D perhaps matches TRBD1 (5 bases). The CDR3 is 17 residues long. V gave up 0 bases and J gave up 3 bases, with 17 bases separating them. The germline V gene encodes CDR1 MGHDK and CDR2 SYGVNS. The CDR3 DNA reads TGTGCCAGCAGTGAATACGGACGTGAGGGCAGGGACTATGGCTACACCTTC. Encoded protein: CASSEYGREGRDYGYTF.

The chain couples TRBV19 to TRBJ1-1; a possible D gene is TRBD1 (5 bases). The length of the CDR3 is 13 residues. V shed 4 bases and J shed 5 bases, with 11 bases lying between them. Germline-derived CDR1 and CDR2 are LNHDA and SQIVND (reference sequence). The CDR3 protein is CASSTEGWTEAFF. For the CDR3, the DNA is TGTGCCAGTAGTACTGAGGGGTGGACTGAAGCTTTCTTT.

In DNA, the CDR3 is TGTGCCAGCAGTTTAGTCGTCTCGGGACAGGGACCGGTTGGCTACACCTTC. This gives the protein CASSLVVSGQGPVGYTF. The J gene is TRBJ1-2, the V gene TRBV12-3 or TRBV12-4; 9 bases map to TRBD1. V lost 1 base to trimming and J lost 7 bases; unmatched junction nucleotides: 13. The length of the CDR3 is 17 residues.

This clonotype was seen many times. The rearrangement links TRBV5-1 to TRBJ2-3; 10 nucleotides align to TRBD2. The germline gives CDR1 SGHRS, CDR2 YFSETQ. The CDR3 contains 14 residues. V lost 7 bases to trimming and J lost 4 bases; unmatched junction nucleotides: 6. This CDR3 reads CASQREGGADTQYF. The CDR3 coding sequence is TGCGCCAGCCAGCGGGAGGGGGGCGCAGATACGCAGTATTTT.

This clonotype was counted many times. The gene calls are TRBV30 and TRBJ2-1; 15 bases line up with TRBD2. The CDR3 totals 18 residues. V lost 1 base and J lost 7; bases outside the gene matches: 11. From germline, CDR1 is GTSNPN and CDR2 SVGIG (reference sequence). This CDR3 is CAWSAGTSGRIFLNEQFF. CDR3 bases: TGTGCCTGGAGTGCCGGGACTAGCGGGAGGATATTTTTGAATGAGCAGTTCTTC.

Only one count was recorded for this clonotype. V is TRBV28 and J is TRBJ1-5, with 11 bases that match TRBD1. The CDR3 has 17 residues. The trim removed 7 bases at V and 0 bases at J, leaving 8 bases unmatched. In germline, CDR1 is MDHEN, CDR2 SYDVKM. CDR3 amino acids: CASTGRDRGYSNQPQHF. The CDR3 nucleotides are TGTGCCAGCACCGGACGGGACAGGGGGTATAGCAATCAGCCCCAGCATTTT.

The gene calls are TRBV13 and TRBJ2-3; D uncertain. Trimming stripped 5 bases from V and 4 bases from J, with 7 bases between. CDR1 is PRHDT and CDR2 is FYEKMQ in the germline V gene (reference sequence). This CDR3 has 12 residues. The CDR3 DNA sequence: TGTGCCAGCAGCCATCCTCCAGATACGCAGTATTTT. Its protein is CASSHPPDTQYF.

The sample holds many counts of this clonotype. The rearrangement joins TRBV12-3 or TRBV12-4 to TRBJ2-7; 12 nucleotides line up with TRBD1. The CDR3 spans 16 residues. Germline trimming cut 0 bases from V and 7 bases from J; bases unmatched to any gene: 7. CDR3 amino acids: CASSLARDRGRSEQYF. The CDR3 DNA follows: TGTGCCAGCAGTTTAGCCCGGGACAGGGGGCGGAGTGAGCAGTACTTC.

The rearrangement uses TRBV24-1 and TRBJ1-5; D is unclear. The CDR3 extends over 14 amino acids. Trimming left V 0 bases short and J 4 bases short, with 6 bases between. Germline CDR1 is KGHDR and CDR2 is SFDVKD. The CDR3 reads CATSDLDSNQPQHF. CDR3 nucleotides: TGTGCCACCAGTGATTTGGATTCTAATCAGCCCCAGCATTTT.

This clonotype was seen ten or more times. The rearrangement links TRBV5-5 to TRBJ1-2; TRBD1 agrees at 11 bases. Trimming at V came to 3 bases and at J to 4 bases, leaving 5 bases not matched to a gene. The CDR3 contains 15 residues. Germline V lookup: CDR1 SGHKS, CDR2 YYEKEE (reference sequence). The CDR3 DNA reads as TGTGCCAGCAGCTCTTGGACAGGGGGCACCTATGGCTACACCTTC. Its protein product is CASSSWTGGTYGYTF.

This clonotype was seen repeatedly, ten times or more. This chain joins TRBV28 and TRBJ2-1; unclear D gene. V lost 1 base, J lost 8 bases, and 6 bases lay in between. The CDR3 spans 12 residues. Per the germline V gene, CDR1 is MDHEN and CDR2 is SYDVKM. Here the CDR3 reads CASSLYGDEQFF. DNA of the CDR3: TGTGCCAGCAGTTTATATGGGGATGAGCAGTTCTTC. The full variable domain, in which reference TRBV28 and TRBJ2-1 provide the parts outside the CDR3, is DVKVTQSSRYLVKRTGEKVFLECVQDMDHENMFWYRQDPGLGLRLIYFSYDVKMKEKGDIPEGYSVSREKKERFSLILESASTNQTSMYLCASSLYGDEQFFGPGTRLTVL.

This clonotype turned up a few times. The genes are TRBV15 and TRBJ1-2; D ambiguous. V was pared by 0 bases and J by 7 bases, with 15 bases between. The CDR3 has 15 amino acids. The germline V gene encodes CDR1 LNHNV and CDR2 YYDKDF (reference sequence). The CDR3 here is CATSRDQDPGSGYTF. In DNA, the CDR3 is TGTGCCACCAGCAGAGATCAAGACCCGGGTTCTGGCTACACCTTC.

A remark on this clonotype: This may be a read error, as it is one base from a much larger clone. The V gene is TRBV7-3, the J gene TRBJ2-5; tentatively, D is TRBD1 (5 bases). Trimming removed 4 bases at V and 5 bases at J, with 11 bases between. This CDR3 is built from 13 residues. The germline CDR1 and CDR2 sequences are SGHTA and FQGTGA. The CDR3 here is CASSSTQGETQYF. The CDR3 DNA sequence: TGTGCCAGCAGCTCAACGCAGGGCGAGACCCAGTACTTC.

The chain links TRBV7-9 to TRBJ1-2, with a weak D call TRBD1 (5 bases). The V end was cut by 5 bases, the J end by 3 bases, with 10 bases between. CDR1 is SEHNR and CDR2 is FQNEAQ in the germline V gene (reference sequence). CDR3 length: 13 amino acids. The CDR3: CASSQGGYYGYTF. CDR3 coding DNA: TGTGCCAGCAGCCAGGGTGGGTACTATGGCTACACCTTC.

The chain couples TRBV4-1 to TRBJ2-7; TRBD2 agrees at 10 bases. V lost 1 base to trimming and J lost 4 bases; unmatched junction nucleotides: 7. The germline V gene has CDR1 MGHRA and CDR2 YSYEKL. The CDR3 runs to 16 residues. CDR3 region: CASSQAPGLATYEQYF. The CDR3 bases are TGCGCCAGCAGCCAAGCTCCGGGACTAGCGACTTACGAGCAGTACTTC.

This clonotype showed up many times. V and J are TRBV3-1 and TRBJ1-2; 8 nucleotides line up with TRBD1. The CDR3 totals 13 residues. The germline V gene encodes CDR1 LGHDT and CDR2 YNNKEL (reference sequence). Germline trimming cut 6 bases from V and 4 bases from J; bases unmatched to any gene: 4. CDR3 DNA: TGTGCCAGCAGACGCGACAGGGGCTATGGCTACACCTTC. Its translation is CASRRDRGYGYTF.